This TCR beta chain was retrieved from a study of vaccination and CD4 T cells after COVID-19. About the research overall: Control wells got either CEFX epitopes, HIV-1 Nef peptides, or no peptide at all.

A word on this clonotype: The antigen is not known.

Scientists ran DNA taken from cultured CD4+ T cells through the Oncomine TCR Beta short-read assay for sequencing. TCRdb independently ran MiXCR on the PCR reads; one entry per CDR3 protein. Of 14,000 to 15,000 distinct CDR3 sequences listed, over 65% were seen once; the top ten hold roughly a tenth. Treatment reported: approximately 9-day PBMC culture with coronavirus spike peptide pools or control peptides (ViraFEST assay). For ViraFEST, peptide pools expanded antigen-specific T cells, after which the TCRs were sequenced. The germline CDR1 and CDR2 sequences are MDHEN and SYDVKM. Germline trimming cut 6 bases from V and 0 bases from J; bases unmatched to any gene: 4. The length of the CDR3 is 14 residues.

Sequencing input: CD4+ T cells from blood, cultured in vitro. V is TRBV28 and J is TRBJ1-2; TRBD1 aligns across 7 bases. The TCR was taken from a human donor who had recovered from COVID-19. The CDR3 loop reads CASRGQHPNYGYTF. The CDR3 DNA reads TGTGCCAGCAGGGGACAGCACCCTAACTATGGCTACACCTTC.